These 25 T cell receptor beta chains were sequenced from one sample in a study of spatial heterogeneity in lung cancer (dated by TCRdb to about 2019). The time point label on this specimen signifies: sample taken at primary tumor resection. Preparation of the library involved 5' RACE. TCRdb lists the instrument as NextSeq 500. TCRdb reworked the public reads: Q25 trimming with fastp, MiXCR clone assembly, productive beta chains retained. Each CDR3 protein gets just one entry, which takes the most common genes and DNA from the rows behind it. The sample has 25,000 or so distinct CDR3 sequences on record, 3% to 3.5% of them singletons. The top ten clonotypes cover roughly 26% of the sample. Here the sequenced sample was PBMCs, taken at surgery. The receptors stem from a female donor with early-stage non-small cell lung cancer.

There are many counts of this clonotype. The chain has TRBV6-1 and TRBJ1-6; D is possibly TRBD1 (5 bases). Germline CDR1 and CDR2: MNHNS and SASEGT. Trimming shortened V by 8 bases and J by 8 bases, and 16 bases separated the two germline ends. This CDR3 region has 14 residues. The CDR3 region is CASERWGLDSPLHF. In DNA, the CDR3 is TGTGCCAGCGAAAGATGGGGGTTGGATTCACCCCTCCACTTT.

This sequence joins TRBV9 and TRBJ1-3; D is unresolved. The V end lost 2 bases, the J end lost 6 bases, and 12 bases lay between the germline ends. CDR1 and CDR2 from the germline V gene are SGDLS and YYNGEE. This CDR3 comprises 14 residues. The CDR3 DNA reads TGTGCCAGCAGCGTGATGGTAGCGGAAAACACCATATATTTT. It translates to CASSVMVAENTIYF.

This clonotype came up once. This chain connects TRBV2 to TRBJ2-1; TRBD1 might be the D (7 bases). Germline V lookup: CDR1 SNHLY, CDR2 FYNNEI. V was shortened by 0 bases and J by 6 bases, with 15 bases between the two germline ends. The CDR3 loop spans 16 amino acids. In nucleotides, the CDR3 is TGTGCCAGCAGTGAAGCAGGCGGGACAGACCGCAATGAGCAGTTCTTC. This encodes CASSEAGGTDRNEQFF.

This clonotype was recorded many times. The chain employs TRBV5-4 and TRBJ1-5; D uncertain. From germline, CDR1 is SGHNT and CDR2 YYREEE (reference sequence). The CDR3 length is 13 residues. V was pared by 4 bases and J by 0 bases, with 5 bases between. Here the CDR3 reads CASSLDSNQPQHF. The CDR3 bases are TGTGCCAGCAGCCTTGATAGCAATCAGCCCCAGCATTTT.

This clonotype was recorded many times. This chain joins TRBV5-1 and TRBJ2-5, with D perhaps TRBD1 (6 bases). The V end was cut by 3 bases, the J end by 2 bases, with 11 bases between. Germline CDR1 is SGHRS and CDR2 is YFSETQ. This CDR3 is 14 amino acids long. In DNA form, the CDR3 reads TGCGCCAGCAGCTCAGGGGACCGACAAGAGACCCAGTACTTC. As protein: CASSSGDRQETQYF.

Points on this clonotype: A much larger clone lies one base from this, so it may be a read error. The CDR3 spells CAISGSADTLYF. Written as DNA, the CDR3 is TGTGCCATCAGCGGGAGTGCAGATACGCTGTATTTT. This sequence joins TRBV10-3 and TRBJ2-3, with D possibly TRBD2 on 6 matching bases. CDR3 size: 12 residues. The germline CDR1 and CDR2 sequences are ENHRY and SYGVKD.

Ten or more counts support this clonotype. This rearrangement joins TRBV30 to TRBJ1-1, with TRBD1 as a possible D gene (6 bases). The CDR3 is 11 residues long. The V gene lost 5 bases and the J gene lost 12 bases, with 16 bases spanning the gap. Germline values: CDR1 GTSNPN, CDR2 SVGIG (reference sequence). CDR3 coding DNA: TGTGCCTGGTACACAGGGTTGAAAACTTTCTTT. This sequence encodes CAWYTGLKTFF.

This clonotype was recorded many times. The CDR3 DNA follows: TGTGCCAGCAGTTACTCGAGGTCCTTCAGCTCCTACGAGCAGTACTTC. Translation gives CASSYSRSFSSYEQYF. This chain connects TRBV6-2 or TRBV6-3 to TRBJ2-7; D gene uncertain. The CDR3 consists of 16 residues. V lost 0 bases and J 0 bases, leaving 12 bases between the germline ends. Germline CDR1 and CDR2: MNHEY and SVGEGT.

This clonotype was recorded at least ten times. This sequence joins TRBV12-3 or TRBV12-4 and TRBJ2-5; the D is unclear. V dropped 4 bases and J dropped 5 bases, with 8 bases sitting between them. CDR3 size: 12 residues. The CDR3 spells CASSSNYETQYF. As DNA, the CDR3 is TGTGCCAGCAGTTCAAACTACGAGACCCAGTACTTC.

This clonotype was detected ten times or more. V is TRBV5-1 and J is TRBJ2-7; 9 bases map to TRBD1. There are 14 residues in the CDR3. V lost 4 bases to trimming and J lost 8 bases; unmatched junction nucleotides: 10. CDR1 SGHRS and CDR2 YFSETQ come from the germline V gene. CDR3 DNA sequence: TGCGCCAGCAGCCCGGACAGGGGAGATCAAAAGCAGTACTTC. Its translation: CASSPDRGDQKQYF.

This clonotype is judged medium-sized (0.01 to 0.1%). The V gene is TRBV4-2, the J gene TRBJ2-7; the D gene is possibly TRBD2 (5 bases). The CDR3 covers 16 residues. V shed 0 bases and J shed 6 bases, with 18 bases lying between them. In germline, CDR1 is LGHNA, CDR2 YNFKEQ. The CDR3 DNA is TGTGCCAGCAGCCAAGATGAGAGTGGGAGTCCGGTCGAGCAGTACTTC. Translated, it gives CASSQDESGSPVEQYF.

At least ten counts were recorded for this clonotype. As DNA, the CDR3 is TGTGCCAGCAAGGAAGAGGACTTCCAAGAGACCCAGTACTTC. Its protein product is CASKEEDFQETQYF. The chain links TRBV2 to TRBJ2-5, with a possible D match to TRBD2 (5 bases). Per the germline V gene, CDR1 is SNHLY and CDR2 is FYNNEI. CDR3 length equals 14 residues. The V end lost 7 bases, the J end lost 1 base, and 13 bases lay between the germline ends.

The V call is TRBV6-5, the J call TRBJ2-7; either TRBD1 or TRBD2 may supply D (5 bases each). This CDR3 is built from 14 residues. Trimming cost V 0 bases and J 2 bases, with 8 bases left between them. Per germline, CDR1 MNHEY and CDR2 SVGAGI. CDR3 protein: CASSYSGDTYEQYF. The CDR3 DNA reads TGTGCCAGCAGTTACTCGGGGGATACCTACGAGCAGTACTTC.

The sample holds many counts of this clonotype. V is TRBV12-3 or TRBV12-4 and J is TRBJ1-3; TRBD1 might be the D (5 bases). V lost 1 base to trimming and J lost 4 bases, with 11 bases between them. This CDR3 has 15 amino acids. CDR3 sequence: CASSLGPGAGNTIYF. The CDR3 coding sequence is TGTGCCAGCAGTTTAGGGCCCGGGGCCGGAAACACCATATATTTT.

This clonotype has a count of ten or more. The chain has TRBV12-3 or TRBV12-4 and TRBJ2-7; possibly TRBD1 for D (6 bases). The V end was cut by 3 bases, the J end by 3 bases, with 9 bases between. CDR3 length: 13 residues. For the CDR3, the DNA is TGTGCCAGCAGTTTGACAGGTCGCTACGAGCAGTACTTC. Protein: CASSLTGRYEQYF.

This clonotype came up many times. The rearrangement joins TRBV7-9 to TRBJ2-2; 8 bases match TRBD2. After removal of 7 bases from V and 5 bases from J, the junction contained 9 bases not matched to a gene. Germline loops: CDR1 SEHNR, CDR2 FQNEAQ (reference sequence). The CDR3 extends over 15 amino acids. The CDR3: CASNRLAGGTGELFF. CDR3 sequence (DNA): TGTGCCAGCAACCGGCTGGCGGGGGGAACCGGGGAGCTGTTTTTT.

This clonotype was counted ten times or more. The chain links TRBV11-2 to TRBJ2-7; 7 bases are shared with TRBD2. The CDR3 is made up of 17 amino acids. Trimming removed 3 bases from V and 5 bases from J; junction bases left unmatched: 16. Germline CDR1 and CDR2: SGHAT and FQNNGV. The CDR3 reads CASSFPIGGRRNNEQYF. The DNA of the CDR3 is TGTGCCAGCAGCTTTCCCATCGGCGGGAGAAGAAATAACGAGCAGTACTTC.

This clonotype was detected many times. CDR3: CASTPLGSSGANVLTF. CDR3 nucleotides: TGTGCCAGCACCCCCCTGGGTAGCTCTGGGGCCAACGTCCTGACTTTC. This rearrangement joins TRBV27 to TRBJ2-6; D is unresolved. Between the trimmed V and J ends, which lost 7 bases and 0 bases, there was a span of 13 bases. Germline CDR1 and CDR2: MNHEY and SMNVEV (reference sequence). The CDR3 runs 16 residues.

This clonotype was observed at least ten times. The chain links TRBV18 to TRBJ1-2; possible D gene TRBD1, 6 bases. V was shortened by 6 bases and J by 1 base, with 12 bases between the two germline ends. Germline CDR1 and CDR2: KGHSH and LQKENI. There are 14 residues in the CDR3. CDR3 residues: CASSPMDSNYGYTF. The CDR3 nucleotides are TGTGCCAGCTCTCCCATGGACAGTAACTATGGCTACACCTTC.

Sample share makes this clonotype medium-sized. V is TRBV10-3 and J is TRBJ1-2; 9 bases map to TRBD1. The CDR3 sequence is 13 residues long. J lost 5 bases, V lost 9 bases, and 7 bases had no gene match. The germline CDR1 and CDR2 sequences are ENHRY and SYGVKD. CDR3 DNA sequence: TGTGCCATTACCGGGACAGGGACTTATGGCTACACCTTC. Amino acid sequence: CAITGTGTYGYTF.

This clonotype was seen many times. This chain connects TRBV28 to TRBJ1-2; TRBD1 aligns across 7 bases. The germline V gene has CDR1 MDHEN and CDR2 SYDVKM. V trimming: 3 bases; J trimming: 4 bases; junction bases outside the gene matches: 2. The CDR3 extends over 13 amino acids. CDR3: CASSFDRVYGYTF. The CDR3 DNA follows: TGTGCCAGCAGTTTTGACAGGGTCTATGGCTACACCTTC.

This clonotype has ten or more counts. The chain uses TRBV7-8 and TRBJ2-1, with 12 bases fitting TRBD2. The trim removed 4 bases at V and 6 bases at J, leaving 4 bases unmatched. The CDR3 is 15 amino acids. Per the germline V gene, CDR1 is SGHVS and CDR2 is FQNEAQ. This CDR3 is CASSSGGLAGNEQFF. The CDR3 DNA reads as TGTGCCAGCAGCTCCGGGGGACTAGCGGGCAATGAGCAGTTCTTC.

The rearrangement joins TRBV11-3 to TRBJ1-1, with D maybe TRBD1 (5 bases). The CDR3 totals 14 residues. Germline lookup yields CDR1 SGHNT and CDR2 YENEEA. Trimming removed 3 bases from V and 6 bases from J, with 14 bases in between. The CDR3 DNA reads TGTGCCAGCAGCTTGGGGTTTGGGGGTCCTGAAGCTTTCTTT. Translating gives CASSLGFGGPEAFF.

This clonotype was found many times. CDR3 region: CASSLGTVGQPQHF. The CDR3, as DNA: TGTGCCAGCAGCCTCGGGACAGTCGGCCAGCCCCAGCATTTT. The genes are TRBV2 and TRBJ1-5; TRBD1 matches 7 bases. Germline V gene sequence: CDR1 SNHLY, CDR2 FYNNEI. V lost 6 bases and J lost 7; bases outside the gene matches: 9. CDR3 length: 14 amino acids.

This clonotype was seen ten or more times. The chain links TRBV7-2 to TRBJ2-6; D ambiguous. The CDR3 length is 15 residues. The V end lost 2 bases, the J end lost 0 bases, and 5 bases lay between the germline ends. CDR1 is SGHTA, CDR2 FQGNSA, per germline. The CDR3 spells CASSLSSSGANVLTF. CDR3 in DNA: TGTGCCAGCAGCTTAAGCAGCTCTGGGGCCAACGTCCTGACTTTC.